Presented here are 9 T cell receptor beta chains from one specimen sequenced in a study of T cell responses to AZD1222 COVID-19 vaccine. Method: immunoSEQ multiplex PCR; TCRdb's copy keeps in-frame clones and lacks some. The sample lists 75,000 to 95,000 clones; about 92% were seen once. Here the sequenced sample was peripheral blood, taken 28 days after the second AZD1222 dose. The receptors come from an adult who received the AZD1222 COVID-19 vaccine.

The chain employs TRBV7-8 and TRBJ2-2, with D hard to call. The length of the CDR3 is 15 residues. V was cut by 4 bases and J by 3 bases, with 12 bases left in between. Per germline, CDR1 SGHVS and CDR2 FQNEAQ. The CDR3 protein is CASSYDMGYTGELFF. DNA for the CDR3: TGTGCCAGCAGCTATGACATGGGCTACACCGGGGAGCTGTTTTTT. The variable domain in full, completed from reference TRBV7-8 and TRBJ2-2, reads GAGVSQSPRYKVAKRGQDVALRCDPISGHVSLFWYQQALGQGPEFLTYFQNEAQLDKSGLPSDRFFAERPEGSVSTLKIQRTQQEDSAVYLCASSYDMGYTGELFFGEGSRLTVL.

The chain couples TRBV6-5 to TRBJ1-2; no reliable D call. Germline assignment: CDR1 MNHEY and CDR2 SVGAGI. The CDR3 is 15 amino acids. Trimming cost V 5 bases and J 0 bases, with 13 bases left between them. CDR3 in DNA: TGTGCCAGCAGTCCGCGGGGAACCTCTAACTATGGCTACACCTTC. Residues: CASSPRGTSNYGYTF.

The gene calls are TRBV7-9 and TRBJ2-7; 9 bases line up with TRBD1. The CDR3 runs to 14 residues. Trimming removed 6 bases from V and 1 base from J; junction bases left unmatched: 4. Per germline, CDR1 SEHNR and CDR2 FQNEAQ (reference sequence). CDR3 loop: CASRETGGSYEQYF. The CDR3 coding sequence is TGTGCCAGCAGAGAGACAGGGGGTTCCTACGAGCAGTACTTC.

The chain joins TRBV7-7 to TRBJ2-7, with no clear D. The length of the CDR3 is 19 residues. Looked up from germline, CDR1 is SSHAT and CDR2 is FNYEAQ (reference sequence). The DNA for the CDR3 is TGTGCTAGCAGCTTAGTAGACGCCGTGCCAGGAACAAGCTCCTACGAGCAGTACGTC. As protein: CASSLVDAVPGTSSYEQYV.

CDR3 DNA sequence: TGTGCCAGTAGTATCTCCCTGTCCAATGAGCAGTTCTTC. It is translated as CASSISLSNEQFF. The rearrangement uses TRBV19 and TRBJ2-1; D gene unclear. Trimming pared 3 bases from V and 6 bases from J, leaving 9 bases between. Germline V CDR1 and CDR2: LNHDA, SQIVND (reference sequence). The CDR3 spans 13 residues.

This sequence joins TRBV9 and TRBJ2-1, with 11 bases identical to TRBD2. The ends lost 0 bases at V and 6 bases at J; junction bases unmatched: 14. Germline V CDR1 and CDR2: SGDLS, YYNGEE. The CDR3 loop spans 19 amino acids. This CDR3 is CASSVANLQPSGGLNEQFF. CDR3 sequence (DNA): TGTGCCAGCAGCGTAGCTAATTTACAGCCTAGCGGGGGGCTCAATGAGCAGTTCTTC.

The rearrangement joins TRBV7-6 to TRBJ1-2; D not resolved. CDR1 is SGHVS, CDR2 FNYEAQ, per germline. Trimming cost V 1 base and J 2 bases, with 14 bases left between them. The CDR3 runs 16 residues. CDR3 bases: TGTGCCAGCAGCTTAGGTGGACGGCAGCTAAACTATGGCTACACCTTC. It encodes CASSLGGRQLNYGYTF.

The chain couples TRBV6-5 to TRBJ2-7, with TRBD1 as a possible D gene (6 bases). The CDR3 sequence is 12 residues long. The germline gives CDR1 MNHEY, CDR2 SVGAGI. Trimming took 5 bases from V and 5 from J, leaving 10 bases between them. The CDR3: CASSLQGHEQYV. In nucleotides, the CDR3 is TGTGCCAGCAGTCTACAGGGCCACGAGCAGTACGTC.

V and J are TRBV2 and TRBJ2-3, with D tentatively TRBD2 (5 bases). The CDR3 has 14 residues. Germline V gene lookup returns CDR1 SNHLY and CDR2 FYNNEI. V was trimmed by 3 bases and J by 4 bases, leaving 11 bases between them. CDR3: CASSDTGLSDTQYF. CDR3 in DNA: TGTGCCAGCAGTGATACCGGACTCTCAGATACGCAGTATTTT.